This T cell receptor beta chain was retrieved from a study of blood T cell repertoires in COVID-19. V trimming: 5 bases; J trimming: 6 bases; junction bases outside the gene matches: 6. The germline V gene has CDR1 SGHAT and CDR2 FQNNGV. This CDR3 region has 14 residues. Clones were sequenced by immunoSEQ multiplex PCR, and TCRdb holds only the in-frame ones, with some missing. This table holds about 140,000 clones, roughly four fifths found once. This clone was observed a single time. The chain links TRBV11-2 to TRBJ2-7; 11 nucleotides agree with TRBD2. This TCR was sampled from a woman aged 45-65 years with acute COVID-19. The sequencing input was PBMCs or T cells enriched from blood (not recorded which). CDR3 loop: CASSQTSGIGEQYF. The CDR3 DNA is TGTGCCAGCAGCCAGACTAGCGGGATTGGCGAGCAGTACTTC.